These T cell receptor beta chains were read from a single sample in a study of neurological immune-mediated disorders. TCRdb independently ran MiXCR on the 5' RACE reads; one entry per CDR3 protein. Of around 83,000 distinct CDR3 sequences in the sample, over 12% were seen once. Sample: PBMCs. All receptors derive from a woman aged 50 to 60 in good health. The CDR3 runs from the conserved cysteine through the conserved F or W. The D gene is left open where the match is weak. Clone size is given for some rows only: seen once, a few or many times, or a class if the clone is expanded.

>TRBV28|many|TRBJ2-7|TRBD1
TGTGCCAGCAGTCTAATAACAGGGGACAGAGGCTACGAGCAGTACTTC
CASSLITGDRGYEQYF
>TRBV21-1|many|TRBJ2-7|-
TGTGCCAGCAGCAAAGAAGGCGGCCCGTCTCCCTCCTACGAGCAGTACTTC
CASSKEGGPSPSYEQYF
>TRBV5-1|medium-sized|TRBJ2-5|-
TGCGCCAGCAGCCCAGGACAGCGAGGGGCCCAAGAGACCCAGTACTTC
CASSPGQRGAQETQYF
>TRBV15|many|TRBJ2-7|TRBD1
TGTGCCACCAGCAGGCCCGGTGACAGGGGCTACGAGCAGTACTTC
CATSRPGDRGYEQYF
>TRBV20-1|many|TRBJ2-5|-
TGCAGTGCTAGAGATCTCCGGGTAGGCGGGCCACAAGAGACCCAGTACTTC
CSARDLRVGGPQETQYF
>TRBV20-1|-|TRBJ2-5|TRBD1
TGCAGTGCAAGATATGCAGGGGGCAAAGAGACCCAGTACTTC
CSARYAGGKETQYF
>TRBV5-1|many|TRBJ2-2|-
TGCGCCAGCAGCTTGGACAGATCGAACACCGGGGAGCTGTTTTTT
CASSLDRSNTGELFF
>TRBV5-1|many|TRBJ1-3|-
TGCGCCAGCAGCTTGGAACAGGCTTTCTCTGGAAACACCATATATTTT
CASSLEQAFSGNTIYF
>TRBV5-1|many|TRBJ1-1|-
TGCGCCAGCAGCTTGGACGTCATGAACACTGAAGCTTTCTTT
CASSLDVMNTEAFF
>TRBV21-1|many|TRBJ2-2|-
TGTGCCAGCAGCCTCAGGACAGTAGACACCGGGGAGCTGTTTTTT
CASSLRTVDTGELFF
>TRBV7-6|medium-sized|TRBJ1-1|TRBD1
TGTGCCAGCAGCCCTGTAGGGACAGGCACTGAAGCTTTCTTT
CASSPVGTGTEAFF
>TRBV7-8|few|TRBJ1-6|-
TGTGCCAGCAGCCCACAATGGGCAGGGACGAATTCACCCCTCCACTTT
CASSPQWAGTNSPLHF
>TRBV9|many|TRBJ2-7|-
TGTGCCAGCAGCCCCCGGGCCCAGAGGTCCTACGAGCAGTACTTC
CASSPRAQRSYEQYF
>TRBV5-5|many|TRBJ1-4|TRBD1
TGTGCCAGCAGCGCCGGGGGACAGACCAGGGAAAAACTGTTTTTT
CASSAGGQTREKLFF
>TRBV5-1|many|TRBJ2-7|TRBD1
TGCGCCAGCAGTCTACTGGGACAGGATCTCAACGAGCAGTACTTC
CASSLLGQDLNEQYF
>TRBV11-2|-|TRBJ2-7|-
TGTGCCAGCAGCCCCAGCCTGCCTTTGGGGTACTTC
CASSPSLPLGYF
>TRBV10-1|many|TRBJ2-1|-
TGCGCCAGCAGTGAGTTTACGGGAGTAGTGGATGAGCAGTTCTTC
CASSEFTGVVDEQFF
>TRBV5-1|medium-sized|TRBJ1-4|TRBD1
TGCGCCAGCACCCCGGGACAGGGACAAGAAAAACTGTTTTTT
CASTPGQGQEKLFF
>TRBV28|few|TRBJ1-6|-
TGTGCCAGCAGTCCTGGGGGGGGCGGTAATTCACCCCTCCACTTT
CASSPGGGGNSPLHF
>TRBV5-1|many|TRBJ2-7|-
TGCGCCAGCAGCTTGAGCCCTACGTTCTCCTACGAGCAGTACTTC
CASSLSPTFSYEQYF
>TRBV5-1|many|TRBJ1-1|-
TGCGCCAGCAGCTTGGAGGCCAGGCCTAGCGCTGAAGCTTTCTTT
CASSLEARPSAEAFF
>TRBV6-6|many|TRBJ2-5|TRBD2
TGTGCCAGCAGTTCCGGACTAGCGGGGGGCATGTCCCAGTACTTC
CASSSGLAGGMSQYF
>TRBV24-1|-|TRBJ2-1|-
TGTGCCACCAGCCGGGGGCTCAATGAGCAGTTCTTC
CATSRGLNEQFF
>TRBV6-6|many|TRBJ2-1|TRBD1
TGTGCCAGCAGTTACTCCCAGGGGGCCTACAATGAGCAGTTCTTC
CASSYSQGAYNEQFF
>TRBV3-1|once|TRBJ2-2|TRBD2
TGTGCCAGCAGCCGGTTAGCGGGAAACACCGGGGAGCTGTTTTTT
CASSRLAGNTGELFF
>TRBV5-1|many|TRBJ2-2|TRBD1
TGCGCCAGCAGCTTGGGGGGGACAGGGATCACCGGGGAGCTGTTTTTT
CASSLGGTGITGELFF
>TRBV7-2|many|TRBJ1-5|TRBD1
TGTGCCAGCAGCTTGACAGGGTCCAATCAGCCCCAGCATTTT
CASSLTGSNQPQHF
>TRBV5-1|many|TRBJ2-3|TRBD2
TGCGCCAGCGAAGAGCGGGGGGGCCTCACAGATACGCAGTATTTT
CASEERGGLTDTQYF
>TRBV6-6|many|TRBJ2-5|TRBD2
TGTGCCAGCAGTTACGGGGGGGGTTGGCAAGAGACCCAGTACTTC
CASSYGGGWQETQYF
>TRBV3-1|-|TRBJ1-1|TRBD1
TGTGCCAGCAGCCAAGATCGCATCAAAACAGGGGGCACTGAAGCTTTCTTT
CASSQDRIKTGGTEAFF
>TRBV29-1|many|TRBJ1-2|-
TGCAGTGAGACCTCAGGGTCTGGCTACACCTTC
CSETSGSGYTF
>TRBV20-1|many|TRBJ1-2|-
TGCAGTGCCAATCAATACGGGCGCGGCTACACCTTC
CSANQYGRGYTF
>TRBV12-3/TRBV12-4|many|TRBJ1-5|-
TGTGCCAGCAGCGACTACCGGGGGCTCGGCAATCAGCCCCAGCATTTT
CASSDYRGLGNQPQHF
>TRBV20-1|many|TRBJ1-2|-
TGCAGTGCTAGCATGCAGGGTGGGGGCTACACCTTC
CSASMQGGGYTF
>TRBV6-5|many|TRBJ2-1|TRBD2
TGTGCCAGCAGTTCTTGGGGCGGGGGGGCCGGGACCGAAGACAATGAGCAGTTCTTC
CASSSWGGGAGTEDNEQFF
>TRBV12-3/TRBV12-4|many|TRBJ1-1|-
TGTGCCAGCAGTTTAGCGGTCAGACTTGAAGCTTTCTTT
CASSLAVRLEAFF
>TRBV5-1|few|TRBJ2-1|TRBD2
TGCGCCAGCAGCTCTCTAGCGGGAGACTACAATGAGCAGTTCTTC
CASSSLAGDYNEQFF
>TRBV5-1|many|TRBJ1-3|-
TGCGCCAGCAGCTTGGGTGGCCTTGGAAACACCATATATTTT
CASSLGGLGNTIYF
>TRBV3-1|many|TRBJ2-7|TRBD1
TGTGCCAGCAGCCAAGGGACAGGCTCCTACGAGCAGTACTTC
CASSQGTGSYEQYF
>TRBV2|many|TRBJ2-3|TRBD1
TGTGCCAGCAGCTCCCGGGACAGGGCAGATACGCAGTATTTT
CASSSRDRADTQYF
>TRBV5-1|many|TRBJ2-7|-
TGCGCCAGCAGCTTGGGCCAGATCTACGAGCAGTACTTC
CASSLGQIYEQYF
>TRBV5-1|many|TRBJ2-1|-
TGCGCCAGCGGACTTGGCGAGGGGGGGAATGAGCAGTTCTTC
CASGLGEGGNEQFF
>TRBV20-1|many|TRBJ2-1|TRBD2
TGCAGTGCTAGAGCGGGAGCGGGGGGGCCGAGCTCCTACAATGAGCAGTTCTTC
CSARAGAGGPSSYNEQFF
>TRBV7-9|many|TRBJ1-5|-
TGTGCCAGCAGCCCCGGGGCAGGGTGGAATCAGCCCCAGCATTTT
CASSPGAGWNQPQHF
>TRBV5-5|many|TRBJ2-7|-
TGTGCCAGCAGCTTGGTGGAGTCCTACGAGCAGTACTTC
CASSLVESYEQYF